This T cell receptor (beta chain) was documented in a study of blood T cells in healthy people across ages. Study outcomes and limitations: As age increased, TCR beta diversity per million T cells fell in a roughly linear fashion.

Healthy Russian Caucasian donors spanned ages about 6 to 90 years. Each individual donor underwent a draw of roughly 10 milliliters of peripheral blood. The authors extracted at least 5 micrograms of total RNA per sample. Then a second PCR, running about 7 to 11 cycles, was carried out with a sample-barcoded 5' primer and a J-beta primer mix. From the 5' RACE reads, TCRdb called clonotypes with MiXCR, one entry per CDR3 protein. The data show hundreds of thousands of distinct CDR3 sequences, with approximately 29% seen just once and 15% held by the top ten. There are a few counts of this clonotype. Its antigen remains unidentified. V was pared by 6 bases and J by 6 bases, with 15 bases between. CDR1 is MNHEY and CDR2 is SVGAGI in the germline V gene. This CDR3 is built from 15 residues.

The sample was blood. The gene calls are TRBV6-5 and TRBJ1-6; tentative D call: TRBD1 (6 bases). The TCR was taken from a woman older than 75 in good health. In DNA form, the CDR3 reads TGTGCCAGCAGGCCCTACAGGGATTTTAATTCACCCCTCCACTTT. Encoded protein: CASRPYRDFNSPLHF.